This TCR beta chain was sequenced for a study of T cells in Graves' hyperthyroidism and ophthalmopathy. As for the study in general: Peripheral blood was collected at initial diagnosis, before any treatment. Study findings and constraints: The blood repertoire included most of the expanded thyroid clonotypes above 0.001. A model of 13 V-J features distinguished ophthalmopathy from stable hyperthyroidism.

This clonotype was recorded many times. Its antigen is not known. Hyperthyroidism had been newly diagnosed in patients aged 18 to 65, and its duration was under 2 months. CDR1 and CDR2 (germline): SGHTA, FQGTGA. This CDR3 has 15 amino acids. V was pared by 5 bases and J by 0 bases, with 13 bases between. Using RNA transcripts as the source, TCR beta CDR3 regions were amplified. When the TCR CDR3 underwent first-round RT-PCR, the HTBI primer set was used. TCRdb independently ran MiXCR on the multiplex PCR reads; one entry per CDR3 protein. The sample consists of about 580,000 distinct CDR3 sequences, approximately 15% of them appearing once.

The sample comprised blood. This chain links TRBV7-3 with TRBJ1-1; D is perhaps TRBD1 (5 bases). This clonotype was obtained from a woman aged 25 to 39 with Graves' hyperthyroidism that later progressed to Graves' ophthalmopathy. The CDR3 bases are TGTGCCAGCAGCCCAGGCGGGGGACTGAACACTGAAGCTTTCTTT. It codes for CASSPGGGLNTEAFF.